The next 17 T cell receptor beta chains were all read from a single sample in a study of molecular identifiers for immune sequencing clone quantification. TCRdb fed the PCR reads into MiXCR, producing one record per CDR3 protein. This sample has some 650,000 distinct CDR3 sequences, with just under 20% found just once. The sequencing input was naive CD8+ T cells from blood, with Jurkat cell RNA spiked in. Subset described: FACS-sorted CD8+CD4-CCR7+CD45RA+ naive T cells. The receptors originated from a human donor in good health. Some libraries in this study had Jurkat cell RNA spiked in.

This clonotype was observed at least ten times. This rearrangement joins TRBV29-1 to TRBJ2-4; tentatively, D is TRBD2 (6 bases). This CDR3 comprises 13 residues. V lost 3 bases and J lost 1, with 7 bases in between. CDR1 and CDR2 (germline): SQVTM, ANQGSEA. This CDR3 is CSVELAAKNIQYF. The CDR3 nucleotides are TGCAGCGTTGAGCTAGCGGCCAAAAACATTCAGTACTTC.

The chain links TRBV6-2 or TRBV6-3 to TRBJ2-7; D uncertain. V was clipped by 5 bases and J by 3 bases, with 14 bases between them. The CDR3 loop spans 14 amino acids. Germline CDR1 MNHEY, CDR2 SVGEGT. The CDR3 region is CASSGIMGDYEQYF. CDR3 coding DNA: TGTGCCAGCAGTGGAATCATGGGCGACTACGAGCAGTACTTC.

The chain is built from TRBV4-1 and TRBJ2-2; D is ambiguous. CDR1 is MGHRA, CDR2 YSYEKL, per germline. Between the trimmed V and J ends, which lost 4 bases and 0 bases, there was a span of 24 bases. The CDR3 runs to 20 residues. CDR3 nucleotides: TGCGCCAGCAGCCCCAATTTGCTGGGTTTAAAGCGTGCGAACACCGGGGAGCTGTTTTTT. Protein sequence: CASSPNLLGLKRANTGELFF.

At least ten counts were recorded for this clonotype. At one of its ends the junction is not consistent with the germline gene, which may arise from a read error. The V and J genes are TRBV27 and TRBJ2-7; 9 nucleotides match TRBD1. Per germline, CDR1 MNHEY and CDR2 SMNVEV (reference sequence). This CDR3 has 15 amino acids. CDR3 loop: CASSLRGQGSYEQYF. CDR3 nucleotide sequence: TGCGCCAGCAGCCTACGGGGACAGGGATCCTACGAGCAGTACTTC.

This clonotype was seen many times. The V call is TRBV11-2, the J call TRBJ2-5; TRBD1 agrees at 9 bases. CDR1 is SGHAT, CDR2 FQNNGV, per germline. The ends lost 4 bases at V and 1 base at J; junction bases unmatched: 10. This CDR3 contains 17 residues. CDR3 protein: CASSSHLRTGVQETQYF. The CDR3 coding sequence is TGTGCCAGCAGCTCCCATCTTAGGACAGGGGTCCAAGAGACCCAGTACTTC.

This chain connects TRBV4-3 to TRBJ2-1, with D perhaps given as TRBD1 or TRBD2 (5 bases each). V lost 0 bases, J lost 4 bases, and 19 bases lay in between. CDR1 LGHNA and CDR2 YSLEER come from the germline V gene. This CDR3 is built from 18 residues. The CDR3 nucleotides read TGCGCCAGCAGCCAAGATCTTGGGGGACCTCGGCCTTACAATGAGCAGTTCTTC. Translation gives CASSQDLGGPRPYNEQFF.

This clonotype was detected ten times or more. The chain combines TRBV6-5 with TRBJ2-1; TRBD1 agrees at 7 bases. Trimming cost V 5 bases and J 4 bases; bases outside gene matches: 8. Germline V gene data show CDR1 as MNHEY and CDR2 as SVGAGI. The CDR3 loop spans 15 amino acids. The chain's CDR3 is CASSELTGKYNEQFF. In DNA, the CDR3 is TGTGCCAGCAGTGAACTGACAGGGAAGTACAATGAGCAGTTCTTC.

The V gene is TRBV19, the J gene TRBJ1-5, with D perhaps TRBD1 (6 bases). Trimming shortened V by 8 bases and J by 1 base, and 12 bases separated the two germline ends. Germline V gives CDR1 LNHDA, CDR2 SQIVND (reference sequence). The CDR3 totals 14 residues. The CDR3 protein is CASSGEWSNQPQHF. CDR3 coding DNA: TGTGCCAGTTCAGGGGAATGGAGCAATCAGCCCCAGCATTTT.

At least ten counts were recorded for this clonotype. The rearrangement links TRBV29-1 to TRBJ2-2; unclear D gene. The CDR3 contains 14 residues. Trimming removed 0 bases at V and 2 bases at J, with 7 bases between. Germline V gene data show CDR1 as SQVTM and CDR2 as ANQGSEA. The CDR3 protein is CSVEEGRNTGELFF. The CDR3 DNA reads TGCAGCGTTGAAGAGGGCCGTAACACCGGGGAGCTGTTTTTT.

The chain employs TRBV12-3 or TRBV12-4 and TRBJ2-7; tentative D call: TRBD2 (6 bases). The CDR3 length is 14 residues. V was cut by 5 bases and J by 0 bases, with 11 bases left in between. CDR3 loop: CASSDLASSYEQYF. CDR3 DNA: TGTGCCAGCAGTGATCTAGCGTCCTCCTACGAGCAGTACTTC.

This chain joins TRBV27 and TRBJ2-2; possible D gene TRBD1, 6 bases. Germline lookup yields CDR1 MNHEY and CDR2 SMNVEV (reference sequence). The germline V and J ends were trimmed by 1 base and 6 bases, with 9 bases remaining between them. The CDR3 is 14 amino acids. The CDR3 region has the DNA TGTGCCAGCAGTTTATACAGGGCGTCCGGGGAGCTGTTTTTT. This gives the protein CASSLYRASGELFF.

This clonotype was picked up many times. V and J are TRBV2 and TRBJ1-5; TRBD1 might be the D (6 bases). Germline CDR1 SNHLY, CDR2 FYNNEI. The length of the CDR3 is 15 residues. The V and J ends lost 8 bases and 0 bases respectively, with 14 bases between them. The chain's CDR3 is CASGSGQTSNQPQHF. In DNA, the CDR3 is TGTGCCAGCGGAAGTGGACAGACTAGCAATCAGCCCCAGCATTTT.

This clonotype was seen ten or more times. V and J are TRBV6-6 and TRBJ2-1, with 9 nucleotides matching TRBD1. With V trimmed by 2 bases and J by 2 bases, 19 bases remained unmatched. The CDR3 runs 21 residues. Germline-derived CDR1 and CDR2 are MNHNY and SVGAGI (reference sequence). This chain's CDR3 is CASSYPVVSDRGNYAYNEQFF. The CDR3 coding sequence is TGTGCCAGCAGTTACCCAGTCGTTAGCGACAGGGGGAACTACGCCTACAATGAGCAGTTCTTC.

This chain connects TRBV20-1 to TRBJ1-1; a weak D match, TRBD1 (6 bases). Germline V gene lookup returns CDR1 DFQATT and CDR2 SNEGSKA (reference sequence). CDR3 size: 13 residues. Trimming removed 6 bases from V and 4 bases from J, with 15 bases in between. CDR3 in amino acids: CSARTAMSTEAFF. In DNA, the CDR3 is TGCAGTGCCAGGACAGCCATGAGCACTGAAGCTTTCTTT.

This clonotype has ten or more counts. This sequence joins TRBV7-6 and TRBJ1-1; D possibly corresponds to TRBD1 (6 bases). Per the germline V gene, CDR1 is SGHVS and CDR2 is FNYEAQ. The CDR3 sequence is 16 residues long. Deletions cut 0 bases from V and 2 bases from J, with 13 bases between. This CDR3 reads CASSLAWAGANTEAFF. DNA for the CDR3: TGTGCCAGCAGCTTAGCGTGGGCAGGGGCTAACACTGAAGCTTTCTTT.

As for this clonotype: A much larger clone differs from this one at a single base, so this may be a read error. The chain employs TRBV30 and TRBJ2-5, with 7 bases aligning to TRBD1. CDR1 GTSNPN and CDR2 SVGIG come from the germline V gene (reference sequence). The V segment lost 3 bases and the J segment 0 bases; nucleotides outside the gene matches: 4. CDR3 length equals 14 residues. The chain's CDR3 is CAWSTGTDQETQYF. Here the CDR3 DNA reads TGTGCCTGGAGCACCGGGACAGACCAAGAGACCCAGTACTTC.

Many counts were recorded for this clonotype. The CDR3 loop is CASSIGLGGEQFF. Here the CDR3 DNA reads TGTGCCAGTAGTATAGGACTTGGTGGTGAGCAGTTCTTC. J is TRBJ2-1 and V is TRBV19; D call uncertain. Germline values: CDR1 LNHDA, CDR2 SQIVND (reference sequence). This CDR3 region has 13 residues. V shed 1 base and J shed 9 bases, with 10 bases lying between them.